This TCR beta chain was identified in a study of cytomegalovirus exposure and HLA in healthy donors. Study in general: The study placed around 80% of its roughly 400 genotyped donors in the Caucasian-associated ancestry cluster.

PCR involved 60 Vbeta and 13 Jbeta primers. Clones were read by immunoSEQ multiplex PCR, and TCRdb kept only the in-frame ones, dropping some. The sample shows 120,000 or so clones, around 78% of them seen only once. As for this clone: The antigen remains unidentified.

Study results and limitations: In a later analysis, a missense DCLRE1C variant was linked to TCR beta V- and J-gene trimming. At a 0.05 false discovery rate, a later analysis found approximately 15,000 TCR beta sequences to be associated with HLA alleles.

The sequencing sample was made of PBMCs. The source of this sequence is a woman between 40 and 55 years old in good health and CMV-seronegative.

The CDR3 reads CASTPPQGAGELFF. CDR3 bases: TGTGCCAGCACCCCCCCCCAGGGGGCAGGGGAGCTGTTTTTT. The gene calls are TRBV28 and TRBJ2-2, with 8 bases aligning to TRBD1. The V and J ends lost 7 bases and 8 bases, in that order; junction bases with no gene match: 9. Germline CDR1 and CDR2: MDHEN and SYDVKM. This CDR3 has 14 residues.